A selection of T cell receptor beta chains follows, all from one sample in a study of CD8+ T cells in alopecia areata. This table comes from immunoSEQ multiplex PCR, and its TCRdb copy is limited to in-frame clones, with some not included. The table has 90,000 to 130,000 clones, roughly 64% seen once. The specimen sequenced was CD8+ T cells sorted from blood. All receptors derive from a human donor in good health. Each CDR3 is given with its conserved first and last residue. D genes are given only for firm matches. Size is omitted from some rows. Given values are once, few, many or a class for expanded clones.

>once|TRBJ1-6|TRBV30|NA
CALSWTVSSSYNSPLHF
TGTGCCTTGTCCTGGACAGTATCTAGCTCCTATAATTCACCCCTCCACTTT
>few|TRBJ2-1|TRBV25-1|NA
CASSGHLRGFEQFF
TGTGCCAGCAGTGGCCACCTTAGGGGGTTTGAGCAGTTCTTC
>NA|TRBJ2-7|TRBV7-2|NA
CASSPSYEQYF
TGTGCCAGCAGCCCTTCCTACGAGCAGTACTTC
>NA|TRBJ1-1|TRBV29-1|NA
CSVEDRGYVGDTEAFF
TGCAGCGTTGAAGATCGGGGTTACGTAGGGGACACTGAAGCTTTCTTT
>NA|TRBJ1-6|TRBV28|NA
CASSYGTKGNSPLHF
TGTGCCAGCAGTTATGGGACCAAGGGGAATTCACCCCTCCACTTT
>NA|TRBJ1-1|TRBV5-1|NA
CASSLAWNTEAFF
TGCGCCAGCAGCTTGGCATGGAACACTGAAGCTTTCTTT
>NA|TRBJ1-5|TRBV2|NA
CASKEIGRGVNQPQHF
TGTGCCAGCAAGGAGATAGGTAGGGGAGTCAATCAGCCCCAGCATTTT
>NA|TRBJ1-3|TRBV11-2|NA
CASSLGIKSGNTIYF
TGTGCCAGCAGCTTGGGTATCAAGTCTGGAAACACCATATATTTT
>once|TRBJ2-1|TRBV25-1|NA
CASSARQEPSYNEQFF
TGTGCCAGCAGTGCGCGACAGGAACCGTCCTACAATGAGCAGTTCTTC
>NA|TRBJ2-7|TRBV4-1|NA
CASSQNNREQYF
TGCGCCAGCAGCCAAAACAACAGGGAGCAGTACTTC
>NA|TRBJ2-2|TRBV2|NA
CASRGTPYTGELFF
TGTGCCAGCAGGGGGACCCCCTATACCGGGGAGCTGTTTTTT
>NA|TRBJ2-5|TRBV2|TRBD2
CASSDDIGTSEQETQYF
TGTGCCAGCAGTGACGATATCGGGACTAGCGAACAAGAGACCCAGTACTTC
>NA|TRBJ2-1|TRBV13|NA
CASSLGGRGLAYNEQFF
TGTGCCAGCAGCTTAGGAGGGCGGGGACTGGCCTACAATGAGCAGTTCTTC
>NA|TRBJ2-1|TRBV19|NA
CASSIGGPRYNEQFF
TGTGCCAGTAGTATAGGGGGGCCCCGTTACAATGAGCAGTTCTTC
>NA|TRBJ2-6|TRBV4-3|TRBD1
CASSRDRSSGANVLTF
TGCGCCAGCAGCCGGGACAGGTCCTCTGGGGCCAACGTCCTGACTTTC
>NA|TRBJ2-6|TRBV5-6|TRBD1
CASSSPGQGAVAGANVLTF
TGTGCCAGCAGCTCCCCCGGGCAGGGGGCGGTTGCTGGGGCCAACGTCCTGACTTTC
>NA|TRBJ2-5|TRBV9|NA
CASSVAGQGLETQYF
TGTGCCAGCAGCGTAGCGGGCCAGGGCCTGGAGACCCAGTACTTC
>NA|TRBJ2-7|TRBV18|NA
CASSPLGVYEQYF
TGTGCCAGCTCACCCCTGGGGGTCTACGAGCAGTACTTC
>few|TRBJ1-6|TRBV4-3|NA
CASRTNRDTASPLHF
TGCGCCAGCAGGACGAACAGGGATACCGCTTCACCCCTCCACTTT